The 11 T cell receptor beta chains below come from one sample, sequenced in a study of T cell responses to AZD1222 COVID-19 vaccine. Libraries were prepared by immunoSEQ multiplex PCR; TCRdb keeps only in-frame clonotypes and omits some of them. The sample shows around 130,000 clones, 70% to 90% of them seen only once. The specimen comprised peripheral blood, sampled 28 days after the second AZD1222 dose. The receptors were sampled from an adult who received the AZD1222 COVID-19 vaccine.

V is TRBV6-5 and J is TRBJ1-4; TRBD1 is a possible D gene (5 bases). In germline, CDR1 is MNHEY, CDR2 SVGAGI. This CDR3 is built from 14 residues. The V end lost 2 bases, the J end lost 8 bases, and 12 bases lay between the germline ends. The CDR3 loop is CASSYARTREKLFF. The CDR3 DNA reads as TGTGCCAGCAGTTACGCCCGGACACGAGAAAAACTGTTTTTT.

CDR3 amino acids: CASSLGSVRTGGGYTF. CDR3 in DNA: TGCGCCAGCAGCTTAGGTTCGGTCCGTACAGGGGGTGGCTACACCTTC. This chain connects TRBV5-1 to TRBJ1-2; 8 positions match TRBD1. J was trimmed by 7 bases and V by 2 bases; bases with no gene match: 13. The CDR3 is 16 residues long. Germline V gene lookup returns CDR1 SGHRS and CDR2 YFSETQ. Full variable domain (missing parts from reference TRBV5-1 and TRBJ1-2): KAGVTQTPRYLIKTRGQQVTLSCSPISGHRSVSWYQQTPGQGLQFLFEYFSETQRNKGNFPGRFSGRQFSNSRSEMNVSTLELGDSALYLCASSLGSVRTGGGYTFGSGTRLTVV.

This chain joins TRBV4-3 and TRBJ1-5; D is ambiguous. There are 15 residues in the CDR3. The germline CDR1 and CDR2 sequences are LGHNA and YSLEER. Trimming stripped 4 bases from V and 0 bases from J, with 10 bases between. The CDR3: CASSLVRDSNQPQHF. CDR3 nucleotides: TGCGCCAGCAGCCTGGTCCGGGATAGCAATCAGCCCCAGCATTTT.

The chain is built from TRBV28 and TRBJ1-5, with TRBD1 matching 7 bases. V trimming: 2 bases; J trimming: 0 bases; junction bases outside the gene matches: 7. Germline V gene lookup returns CDR1 MDHEN and CDR2 SYDVKM. The CDR3 has 17 amino acids. This CDR3 is CASSLVGQTFSNQPQHF. The CDR3 DNA follows: TGTGCCAGCAGTTTAGTGGGACAGACATTTAGCAATCAGCCCCAGCATTTT.

The J gene is TRBJ1-4, the V gene TRBV5-1; a weak D match, TRBD1 (5 bases). The CDR3 extends over 15 amino acids. With 4 bases removed from V and 0 bases from J, the gap between germline ends came to 10 bases. Germline V CDR1 and CDR2: SGHRS, YFSETQ. The CDR3 bases are TGCGCCAGCAGCACAGTAGGGGCAACTAATGAAAAACTGTTTTTT. It yields the protein CASSTVGATNEKLFF.

The genes are TRBV5-4 and TRBJ1-2, with 10 positions matching TRBD1. The V and J ends lost 4 bases and 8 bases, in that order; junction bases with no gene match: 8. Germline values: CDR1 SGHNT, CDR2 YYREEE (reference sequence). The CDR3 sequence is 14 residues long. Written as DNA, the CDR3 is TGTGCCAGCAGCACCTGGACAGGGGGGCGGGGCTACACCTTC. Protein product: CASSTWTGGRGYTF.

The CDR3 coding sequence is TGTGCCAGTAGTACAACGGGCCTTACCTACGAGCAGTACTTC. Translated: CASSTTGLTYEQYF. The V and J genes are TRBV19 and TRBJ2-7; D is unresolved. The CDR3 sequence is 14 residues long. CDR1 is LNHDA, CDR2 SQIVND, per germline (reference sequence). V was trimmed by 4 bases and J by 2 bases, leaving 12 bases between them.

This rearrangement joins TRBV5-1 to TRBJ1-2; 10 bases fit TRBD1. V lost 4 bases and J lost 5; bases outside the gene matches: 8. Germline V gene sequence: CDR1 SGHRS, CDR2 YFSETQ. CDR3 size: 15 residues. The CDR3 nucleotides read TGCGCCAGCAGCGCGGGACAGGGGATGAGGTATGGCTACACCTTC. It yields the protein CASSAGQGMRYGYTF.

This clone was seen more than once but under ten times. This sequence joins TRBV18 and TRBJ2-5; no reliable D call. Germline V gives CDR1 KGHSH, CDR2 LQKENI. The V gene lost 3 bases and the J gene lost 1 base, with 6 bases spanning the gap. The CDR3 runs 13 residues. The CDR3 nucleotides are TGTGCCAGCTCACCTTTCGCCCAAGAGACCCAGTACTTC. It codes for CASSPFAQETQYF.

The chain carries TRBV6-6 and TRBJ1-2; TRBD1 matches at 7 bases. After removal of 2 bases from V and 2 bases from J, the junction contained 5 bases not matched to a gene. Germline-derived CDR1 and CDR2 are MNHNY and SVGAGI (reference sequence). The CDR3 is 15 amino acids. The CDR3 sequence is CASSYPTGKNYGYTF. In DNA, the CDR3 is TGTGCCAGCAGTTACCCGACAGGGAAAAACTATGGCTACACCTTC.

V usage is TRBV11-1 and J usage is TRBJ2-7; TRBD1 aligns across 7 bases. In germline, CDR1 is SGHAT, CDR2 FQDESV (reference sequence). This CDR3 spans 13 amino acids. With V trimmed by 4 bases and J by 5 bases, 5 bases remained unmatched. This chain's CDR3 is CASSYGQAHEQYF. The CDR3, as DNA: TGTGCCAGCAGCTATGGACAGGCCCACGAGCAGTACTTC.